The 16 T cell receptor beta chains given below trace back to one sample, sequenced in a study of graft-versus-host responses after intestinal transplantation. Intraepithelial and lamina propria lymphocytes were freed from processed graft tissue. Generated by immunoSEQ multiplex PCR, the TCRdb table keeps only in-frame clones and is missing some. The sample has more than 30,000 clones; roughly nine tenths are singletons. Sample: ileum tissue, taken roughly 200 days after intestinal transplant. Receptors originate from a human patient who received an intestinal transplant, so some T cells may come from the graft donor.

The V gene is TRBV30, the J gene TRBJ2-4, with TRBD2 matching 9 bases. Germline trimming cut 0 bases from V and 6 bases from J; bases unmatched to any gene: 0. Germline V gives CDR1 GTSNPN, CDR2 SVGIG (reference sequence). The length of the CDR3 is 13 residues. In DNA, the CDR3 is TGTGCCTGGAGTGTAGCGGGGGGAAACATTCAGTACTTC. Amino acid sequence: CAWSVAGGNIQYF. Filled out from reference TRBV30 and TRBJ2-4, the complete variable domain reads SQTIHQWPATLVQPVGSPLSLECTVEGTSNPNLYWYRQAAGRGLQLLFYSVGIGQISSEVPQNLSASRPQDRQFILSSKKLLLSDSGFYLCAWSVAGGNIQYFGAGTRLSVL.

J is TRBJ2-6 and V is TRBV27, with D possibly being TRBD2 (5 bases). The CDR3 has 13 residues. Germline loops: CDR1 MNHEY, CDR2 SMNVEV (reference sequence). V lost 2 bases, J lost 12 bases, and 11 bases lay in between. The CDR3: CASSLRGSGVLTF. The CDR3 bases are TGTGCCAGCAGTTTACGGGGATCCGGCGTCCTGACTTTC.

The chain links TRBV28 to TRBJ1-1; D ambiguous. The V end was cut by 2 bases, the J end by 2 bases, with 3 bases between. The CDR3 is 12 residues long. Per germline, CDR1 MDHEN and CDR2 SYDVKM. The CDR3 DNA follows: TGTGCCAGCAGTTTAACAAACACTGAAGCTTTCTTT. It translates to CASSLTNTEAFF. Combining the CDR3 with reference TRBV28 and TRBJ1-1 gives the whole variable domain DVKVTQSSRYLVKRTGEKVFLECVQDMDHENMFWYRQDPGLGLRLIYFSYDVKMKEKGDIPEGYSVSREKKERFSLILESASTNQTSMYLCASSLTNTEAFFGQGTRLTVV.

The CDR3 reads CASSPTVSANSYEQYF. CDR3 nucleotide sequence: TGTGCCAGCAGTCCGACGGTTAGCGCGAACTCCTACGAGCAGTACTTC. The chain carries TRBV27 and TRBJ2-7, with D perhaps TRBD2 (5 bases). V dropped 5 bases and J dropped 0 bases, with 17 bases sitting between them. This CDR3 region has 16 residues. CDR1 is MNHEY, CDR2 SMNVEV, per germline (reference sequence).

The chain recombines TRBV5-1 with TRBJ2-1; 9 bases agree with TRBD2. The CDR3 length is 19 residues. Germline values: CDR1 SGHRS, CDR2 YFSETQ. V lost 2 bases to trimming and J lost 0 bases; unmatched junction nucleotides: 12. The CDR3 DNA reads TGCGCCAGCAGCTTACCCCAGGCTAGCGGGGTGGTCTCCTACAATGAGCAGTTCTTC. Translating gives CASSLPQASGVVSYNEQFF.

This CDR3 is CASSEVGDYGYTF. The CDR3, as DNA: TGTGCCAGTAGTGAAGTGGGGGACTATGGCTACACCTTC. The chain employs TRBV19 and TRBJ1-2; tentative D call: TRBD1 (5 bases). The CDR3 totals 13 residues. Germline CDR1 reads LNHDA; CDR2 reads SQIVND (reference sequence). Between the trimmed V and J ends, which lost 5 bases and 3 bases, there was a span of 10 bases.

The genes are TRBV27 and TRBJ1-5; 7 bases fit TRBD1. The V gene's germline CDR1 is MNHEY and CDR2 SMNVEV (reference sequence). This CDR3 region has 18 residues. V lost 1 base to trimming and J lost 0 bases; unmatched junction nucleotides: 9. In DNA, the CDR3 is TGTGCCAGCAGTTTATGGGCGGGACAGACCAATAGCAATCAGCCCCAGCATTTT. This sequence encodes CASSLWAGQTNSNQPQHF.

This clone occurred once. This chain's CDR3 is CASRDPSGAGANVLTF. CDR3 sequence (DNA): TGTGCCAGCAGAGACCCTAGCGGGGCTGGGGCCAACGTCCTGACTTTC. The V call is TRBV28, the J call TRBJ2-6; 9 nucleotides align to TRBD2. Germline V gene lookup returns CDR1 MDHEN and CDR2 SYDVKM. This CDR3 contains 16 residues. V was clipped by 6 bases and J by 2 bases; unmatched bases: 5.

In this sample, this clone turned up a few times. The chain uses TRBV19 and TRBJ1-2; 7 bases map to TRBD1. This CDR3 is built from 13 residues. Trimming at V came to 8 bases and at J to 4 bases, leaving 7 bases not matched to a gene. CDR1 and CDR2 (germline): LNHDA, SQIVND (reference sequence). In DNA form, the CDR3 reads TGTGCCAGTTACGCCCGGGACAGCTATGGCTACACCTTC. Translating gives CASYARDSYGYTF.

This clone was counted once. The genes are TRBV2 and TRBJ2-1; 8 bases map to TRBD2. Germline assignment: CDR1 SNHLY and CDR2 FYNNEI. This CDR3 has 14 residues. J lost 0 bases, V lost 6 bases, and 1 base had no gene match. This CDR3 reads CASSGGASYNEQFF. As DNA, the CDR3 is TGTGCCAGCAGCGGGGGGGCCTCCTACAATGAGCAGTTCTTC.

V gene TRBV7-8 combines with J gene TRBJ1-4; D not resolved. The CDR3 runs 14 residues. The V and J ends lost 0 bases and 10 bases respectively, with 12 bases between them. Germline V gene lookup returns CDR1 SGHVS and CDR2 FQNEAQ. This CDR3 reads CASSLAPRWGKLFF. CDR3 sequence (DNA): TGTGCCAGCAGCTTAGCTCCCCGATGGGGAAAACTGTTTTTT.

The chain has TRBV2 and TRBJ2-5; D is uncertain. Trimming stripped 4 bases from V and 4 bases from J, with 16 bases between. Germline values: CDR1 SNHLY, CDR2 FYNNEI. CDR3 length equals 15 residues. For the CDR3, the DNA is TGTGCCAGCAGTGCCCAATCCTATTCACTAGAGACCCAGTACTTC. Translated, it gives CASSAQSYSLETQYF.

The chain couples TRBV6-5 to TRBJ2-5; tentative D call: TRBD1 (6 bases). Deletions cut 5 bases from V and 7 bases from J, with 17 bases between. CDR1 MNHEY and CDR2 SVGAGI come from the germline V gene. The CDR3 length is 14 residues. DNA of the CDR3: TGTGCCAGCAGTGCGAGGACAGCCAGGGCGACCCAGTACTTC. Residues: CASSARTARATQYF.

The chain joins TRBV5-5 to TRBJ1-2, with 7 bases identical to TRBD1. The V and J ends lost 0 bases and 7 bases, in that order; junction bases with no gene match: 6. In germline, CDR1 is SGHKS, CDR2 YYEKEE (reference sequence). The CDR3 runs 14 residues. This CDR3 reads CASSLAGGTVGYTF. The CDR3 DNA sequence: TGTGCCAGCAGCTTGGCGGGGGGGACAGTTGGCTACACCTTC. The variable domain in full, with the rest retrieved from reference TRBV5-5 and TRBJ1-2, is DAGVTQSPTHLIKTRGQQVTLRCSPISGHKSVSWYQQVLGQGPQFIFQYYEKEERGRGNFPDRFSARQFPNYSSELNVNALLLGDSALYLCASSLAGGTVGYTFGSGTRLTVV.

This sequence joins TRBV10-3 and TRBJ1-2; possible D gene TRBD1, 6 bases. There are 15 residues in the CDR3. The V end was cut by 3 bases, the J end by 2 bases, with 13 bases between. Germline V lookup: CDR1 ENHRY, CDR2 SYGVKD. The CDR3 sequence: CAISEGGFPNYGYTF. As DNA, the CDR3 is TGTGCCATCAGTGAAGGGGGATTCCCCAACTATGGCTACACCTTC.

V gene TRBV10-2 combines with J gene TRBJ2-5; 12 bases are a match to TRBD2. The junction had 5 bases not matched to a gene; V was cut back by 6 bases and J by 3 bases. In germline, CDR1 is WSHSY, CDR2 SAAADI. The CDR3 runs to 15 residues. CDR3 nucleotides: TGCGCCAGCAGGTCGCTAGCGGGAGGGAAAGAGACCCAGTACTTC. Translating it yields CASRSLAGGKETQYF.